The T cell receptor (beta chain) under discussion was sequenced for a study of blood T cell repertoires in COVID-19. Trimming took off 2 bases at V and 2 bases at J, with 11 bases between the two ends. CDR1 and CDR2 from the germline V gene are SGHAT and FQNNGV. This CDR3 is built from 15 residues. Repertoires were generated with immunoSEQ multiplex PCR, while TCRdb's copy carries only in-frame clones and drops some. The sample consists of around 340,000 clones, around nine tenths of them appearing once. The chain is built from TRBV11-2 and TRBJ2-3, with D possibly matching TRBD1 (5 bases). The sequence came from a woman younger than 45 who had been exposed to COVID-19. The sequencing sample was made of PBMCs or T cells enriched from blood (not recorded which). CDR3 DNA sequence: TGTGCCAGCAGCTTAATGGGGCAGGACACAGATACGCAGTATTTT. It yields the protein CASSLMGQDTDTQYF.